This TCR beta chain was retrieved from a study of blood T cell repertoires in COVID-19. Original data processing: From reference gene primer amplification, estimates of nucleated cell counts were derived. The protocol was immunoSEQ multiplex PCR, while the TCRdb copy is restricted to in-frame clones and leaves out a portion. The V and J calls and clone size are taken from that table; D and trimming were inferred from the DNA. The table lists under 150,000 clones, under 80% of them singletons. The clonotype was recovered from an elderly man with acute or convalescent COVID-19. The sequenced sample consisted of peripheral blood.

The chain's CDR3 is CASSLGDNGIYEQYF. The CDR3 DNA is TGCGCCAGCAGCTTGGGGGACAACGGGATATACGAGCAGTACTTC. The chain joins TRBV5-1 to TRBJ2-7; D perhaps matches TRBD1 (6 bases). V lost 0 bases and J 4 bases, leaving 14 bases between the germline ends. The CDR3 runs to 15 residues. Looked up from germline, CDR1 is SGHRS and CDR2 is YFSETQ.